This T cell receptor (beta chain) derives from a study of T cell repertoires in cytomegalovirus infection. Study background: CMV infection together with matching HLA type was indicated by public TCR beta signatures. General study results and limits: Cumulative frequency (of public TCR beta family members) identified carriers of CMV plus the relevant HLA. In two of eight donors, the top clonotype was HLA-C-restricted CMV-specific.

The germline V gene has CDR1 SGHTA and CDR2 FQGTGA. The CDR3 has 16 residues. J gave up 3 bases and V 3 bases, and 7 bases lay outside the gene matches. As for this clonotype: Its antigen is undetermined.

Using its own MiXCR run on the reads, TCRdb lists one record per CDR3 protein. The sample holds 510,000 or so distinct CDR3 sequences, 26% seen once. The chain is built from TRBV7-3 and TRBJ2-1; 8 positions match TRBD2. This receptor was identified in a human donor in good health (CMV status not recorded). Some clones in this sample may be carry-over from other donors' samples. Sequencing was done on a sample of PBMCs. The CDR3 here is CASSLAGGGVYNEQFF. CDR3 nucleotides: TGTGCCAGCAGCTTGGCCGGGGGGGGCGTCTACAATGAGCAGTTCTTC.